These 24 T cell receptor beta chains came from one sample sequenced in a study of monozygotic twins with inflammatory bowel disease. TCRdb derives one entry per CDR3 protein from the 5' RACE reads, leaving out DNA. This sample's clone table lists 350,000 to 500,000 distinct CDR3 sequences. Material: blood. These receptors were taken from a human donor with ulcerative colitis or Crohn's disease, or a healthy co-twin of an affected twin (not recorded which).

V and J are TRBV12-3 or TRBV12-4 and TRBJ2-2; the D call of TRBD2 rests on TCRdb alone, since no DNA is present to check it. This CDR3 contains 15 residues. The CDR3 spells CASTFDGRTAGELFF.

J is TRBJ2-5 and V is TRBV2. Germline CDR1 and CDR2: SNHLY and FYNNEI. CDR3 length: 14 amino acids. This CDR3 is CAIKKPEYQETQYF.

The chain couples TRBV4-3 to TRBJ2-1; TCRdb's D gene call, TRBD2, goes unchecked for lack of DNA. From germline, CDR1 is LGHNA and CDR2 YSLEER. The CDR3 loop spans 15 amino acids. The CDR3 protein is CASSQASGSFNEQFF.

The chain links TRBV12-3 or TRBV12-4 to TRBJ2-2; checking the TCRdb D call of TRBD2 is not possible without DNA. This CDR3 is 16 amino acids long. CDR3 residues: CASRPGTSGNTGELFF.

The V and J genes are TRBV29-1 and TRBJ2-7; the D gene TCRdb calls, TRBD1, cannot be checked with no DNA. This CDR3 comprises 14 residues. Germline V CDR1 and CDR2: SQVTM, ANQGSEA. CDR3 sequence reads: CSVEIQGRTYEQYF.

The gene calls are TRBV7-9 and TRBJ1-2. The CDR3 spans 15 residues. The germline gives CDR1 SEHNR, CDR2 FQNEAQ (reference sequence). The CDR3 protein is CASSVGNNPHYGYTF.

The rearrangement uses TRBV6-1 and TRBJ2-1; lacking DNA, the TRBD2 call made by TCRdb goes unchecked. The germline CDR1 and CDR2 sequences are MNHNS and SASEGT. The length of the CDR3 is 17 residues. CDR3 protein: CASSPTTSARGNNEQFF.

The rearrangement uses TRBV12-3 or TRBV12-4 and TRBJ1-4. This CDR3 contains 12 residues. The chain's CDR3 is CASSLDNEKLFF.

This chain joins TRBV18 and TRBJ2-7; TCRdb picks TRBD1, but there is no DNA to check that call. CDR3 length equals 15 residues. Germline CDR1 and CDR2: KGHSH and LQKENI. CDR3 region: CASSPIRRDSYEQYF. The full variable domain, its missing parts supplied by reference TRBV18 and TRBJ2-7, is NAGVMQNPRHLVRRRGQEARLRCSPMKGHSHVYWYRQLPEEGLKFMVYLQKENIIDESGMPKERFSAEFPKEGPSILRIQQVVRGDSAAYFCASSPIRRDSYEQYFGPGTRLTVT.

The chain recombines TRBV20-1 with TRBJ2-5. The CDR3 extends over 18 amino acids. Per the germline V gene, CDR1 is DFQATT and CDR2 is SNEGSKA (reference sequence). CDR3: CSARYLISATNYGETQYF.

This sequence joins TRBV6-5 and TRBJ1-2; TCRdb designates TRBD1, a call that cannot be tested without DNA. The germline V gene encodes CDR1 MNHEY and CDR2 SVGAGI. CDR3 length: 18 residues. This CDR3 reads CASSYALGQGTTNYGYTF.

This chain connects TRBV9 to TRBJ2-1; the TRBD1 assignment by TCRdb is unverifiable without DNA. The CDR3 has 16 residues. From germline, CDR1 is SGDLS and CDR2 YYNGEE. CDR3: CASSALGGSSYNEQFF.

V is TRBV11-2 and J is TRBJ2-4; TCRdb's D gene call, TRBD2, goes unchecked for lack of DNA. The CDR3 length is 15 residues. Germline CDR1 and CDR2: SGHAT and FQNNGV. The CDR3 region is CASSLSDAGGGIQYF.

This CDR3 reads CASSLLGRQNYGYTF. This chain connects TRBV7-9 to TRBJ1-2; TCRdb reports TRBD1, a call that lacks DNA to check it against. The CDR3 spans 15 residues. The V gene's germline CDR1 is SEHNR and CDR2 FQNEAQ (reference sequence).

This CDR3 reads CASSPPTGPDTQYF. This chain connects TRBV18 to TRBJ2-3; TCRdb's assignment of TRBD1 cannot be checked, as there is no DNA. Germline assignment: CDR1 KGHSH and CDR2 LQKENI. CDR3 size: 14 residues.

The rearrangement links TRBV3-1 to TRBJ2-7; TCRdb's D call of TRBD2 is untestable without DNA. There are 17 residues in the CDR3. Germline V gene data show CDR1 as LGHDT and CDR2 as YNNKEL (reference sequence). This CDR3 reads CASSQDYPTRVDYEQYF.

The chain has TRBV3-1 and TRBJ2-7; checking the TCRdb D call of TRBD1 is not possible without DNA. Germline CDR1 reads LGHDT; CDR2 reads YNNKEL (reference sequence). The CDR3 has 15 amino acids. This CDR3 reads CASSHPTGDVREQYF.

The J gene is TRBJ2-5, the V gene TRBV7-3. CDR1 and CDR2 (germline): SGHTA, FQGTGA. The CDR3 runs 15 residues. Here the CDR3 reads CASSLTLGSPETQYF.

The chain links TRBV9 to TRBJ2-3. Germline CDR1 reads SGDLS; CDR2 reads YYNGEE. The CDR3 totals 13 residues. The chain's CDR3 is CASSATNTDTQYF.

CDR3 protein: CSVEGGAGDTQYF. The J gene is TRBJ2-3, the V gene TRBV29-1; the TRBD1 assignment by TCRdb is unverifiable without DNA. The CDR3 spans 13 residues. In germline, CDR1 is SQVTM, CDR2 ANQGSEA.

The chain links TRBV12-3 or TRBV12-4 to TRBJ2-7; with no DNA, the TCRdb D assignment of TRBD2 cannot be verified. The CDR3 extends over 14 amino acids. CDR3 residues: CASSPTSASYEQYF.

The chain links TRBV18 to TRBJ1-2; TCRdb's D call, TRBD1, is unchecked because there is no DNA. Germline V CDR1 and CDR2: KGHSH, LQKENI. The length of the CDR3 is 14 residues. The chain's CDR3 is CASSPTTGLYGYTF.

This rearrangement joins TRBV12-3 or TRBV12-4 to TRBJ1-1; TCRdb proposes TRBD1, but this gene call is untestable without DNA. The CDR3 is 17 residues long. This CDR3 reads CASSLGKPTDSNTEAFF.

The J gene is TRBJ2-7, the V gene TRBV20-1; TCRdb reports TRBD1, a call that lacks DNA to check it against. Germline V gene data show CDR1 as DFQATT and CDR2 as SNEGSKA (reference sequence). The CDR3 extends over 13 amino acids. The CDR3 spells CSAHRQGGYEQYF.